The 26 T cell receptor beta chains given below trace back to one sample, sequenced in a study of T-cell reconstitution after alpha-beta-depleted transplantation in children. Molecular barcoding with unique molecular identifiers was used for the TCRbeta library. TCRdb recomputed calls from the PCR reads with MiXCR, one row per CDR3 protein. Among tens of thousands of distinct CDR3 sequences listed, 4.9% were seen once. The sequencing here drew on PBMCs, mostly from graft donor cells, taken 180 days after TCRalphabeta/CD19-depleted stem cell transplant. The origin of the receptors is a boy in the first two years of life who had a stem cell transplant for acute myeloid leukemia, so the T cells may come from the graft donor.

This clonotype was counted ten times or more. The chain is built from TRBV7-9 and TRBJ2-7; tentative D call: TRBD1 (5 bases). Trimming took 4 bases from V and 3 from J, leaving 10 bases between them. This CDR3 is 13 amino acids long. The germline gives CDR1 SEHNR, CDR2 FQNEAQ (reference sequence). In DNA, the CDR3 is TGTGCCAGCAGCTGGGGCACAATCTACGAGCAGTACTTC. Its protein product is CASSWGTIYEQYF.

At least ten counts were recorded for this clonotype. The CDR3, as DNA: TGCAGCGCCGACCCCGACGGAGAATCACAGTATTTT. It codes for CSADPDGESQYF. The V call is TRBV29-1, the J call TRBJ2-3; D unclear. CDR1 is SQVTM and CDR2 is ANQGSEA in the germline V gene. The CDR3 sequence is 12 residues long. Between the trimmed V and J ends, which lost 7 bases and 12 bases, there was a span of 20 bases.

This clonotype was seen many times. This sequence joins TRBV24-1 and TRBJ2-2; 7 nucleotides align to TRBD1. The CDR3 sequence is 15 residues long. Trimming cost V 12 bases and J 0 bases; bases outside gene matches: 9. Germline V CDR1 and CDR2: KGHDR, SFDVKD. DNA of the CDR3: TGTGCCGCCCATTCCGGGACAGCGAACACCGGGGAGCTGTTTTTT. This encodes CAAHSGTANTGELFF.

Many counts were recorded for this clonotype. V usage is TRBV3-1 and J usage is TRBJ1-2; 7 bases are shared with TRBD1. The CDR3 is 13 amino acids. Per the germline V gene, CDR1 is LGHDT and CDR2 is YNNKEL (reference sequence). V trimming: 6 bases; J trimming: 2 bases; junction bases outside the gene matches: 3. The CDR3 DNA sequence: TGTGCCAGCAGTCGCAGGGGGAACTATGGCTACACCTTC. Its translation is CASSRRGNYGYTF.

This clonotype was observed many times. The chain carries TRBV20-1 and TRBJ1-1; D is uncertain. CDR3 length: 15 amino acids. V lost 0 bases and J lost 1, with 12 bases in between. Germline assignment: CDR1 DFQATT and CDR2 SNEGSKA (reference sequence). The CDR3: CSARDSGRQNTEAFF. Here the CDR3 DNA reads TGCAGTGCTAGAGATTCAGGACGGCAGAACACTGAAGCTTTCTTT.

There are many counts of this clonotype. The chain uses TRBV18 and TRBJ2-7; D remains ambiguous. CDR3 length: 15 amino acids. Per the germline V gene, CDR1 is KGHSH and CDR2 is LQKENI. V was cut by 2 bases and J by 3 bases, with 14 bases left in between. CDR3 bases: TGTGCCAGCTCACCAATAAGGACGGAGAACTACGAGCAGTACTTC. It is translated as CASSPIRTENYEQYF.

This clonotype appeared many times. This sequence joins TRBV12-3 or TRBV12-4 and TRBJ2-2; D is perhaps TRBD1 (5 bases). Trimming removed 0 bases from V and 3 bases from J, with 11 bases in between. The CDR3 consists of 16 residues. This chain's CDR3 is CASSLAAGLDTGELFF. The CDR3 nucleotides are TGTGCCAGCAGTTTAGCCGCAGGGTTGGACACCGGGGAGCTGTTTTTT.

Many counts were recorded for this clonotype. The chain's CDR3 is CAISSRGRDSPLHF. CDR3 nucleotide sequence: TGTGCCATCAGTTCCAGGGGGCGCGACTCACCCCTCCACTTT. This chain connects TRBV10-3 to TRBJ1-6, with 8 nucleotides matching TRBD1. J gave up 10 bases and V 5 bases, and 7 bases lay outside the gene matches. The length of the CDR3 is 14 residues. Germline assignment: CDR1 ENHRY and CDR2 SYGVKD.

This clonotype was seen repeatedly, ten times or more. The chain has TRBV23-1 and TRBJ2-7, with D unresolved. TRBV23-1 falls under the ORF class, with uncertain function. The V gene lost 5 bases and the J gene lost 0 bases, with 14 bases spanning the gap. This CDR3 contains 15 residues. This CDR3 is CASSELLHGSYEQYV. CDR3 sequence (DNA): TGCGCCAGCAGTGAATTACTACATGGCTCCTACGAGCAGTACGTC.

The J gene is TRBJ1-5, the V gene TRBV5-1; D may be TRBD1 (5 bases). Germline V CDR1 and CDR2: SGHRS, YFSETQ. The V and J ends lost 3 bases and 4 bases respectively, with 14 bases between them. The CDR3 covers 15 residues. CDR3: CASSSGDLKNQPQHF. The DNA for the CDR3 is TGCGCCAGCAGCTCGGGGGATCTCAAGAATCAGCCCCAGCATTTT.

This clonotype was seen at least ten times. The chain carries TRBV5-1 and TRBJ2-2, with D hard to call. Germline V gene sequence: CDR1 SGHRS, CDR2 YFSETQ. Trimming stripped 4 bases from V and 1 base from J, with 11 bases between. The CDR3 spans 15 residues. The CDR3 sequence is CASSVRSGNTGELFF. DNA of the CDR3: TGCGCCAGCAGCGTCCGGTCTGGGAACACCGGGGAGCTGTTTTTT.

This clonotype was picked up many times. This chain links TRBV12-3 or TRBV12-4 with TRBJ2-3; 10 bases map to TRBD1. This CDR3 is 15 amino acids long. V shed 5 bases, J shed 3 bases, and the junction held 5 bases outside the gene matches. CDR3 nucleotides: TGTGCCAGCAGTCTCAGGACAGGGGGGACAGATACGCAGTATTTT. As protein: CASSLRTGGTDTQYF.

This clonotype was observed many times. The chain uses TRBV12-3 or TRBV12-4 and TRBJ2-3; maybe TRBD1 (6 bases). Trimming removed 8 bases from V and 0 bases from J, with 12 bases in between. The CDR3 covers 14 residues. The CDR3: CASLDRPSTDTQYF. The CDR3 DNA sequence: TGTGCCAGCCTCGACAGGCCTAGCACAGATACGCAGTATTTT.

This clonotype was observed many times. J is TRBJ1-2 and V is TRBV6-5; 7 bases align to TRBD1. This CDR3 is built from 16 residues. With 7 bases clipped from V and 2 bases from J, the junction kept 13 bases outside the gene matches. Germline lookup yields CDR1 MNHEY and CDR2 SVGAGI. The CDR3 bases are TGTGCCAGCACCAAAGGATGGGACAGCGCGAACTATGGCTACACCTTC. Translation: CASTKGWDSANYGYTF.

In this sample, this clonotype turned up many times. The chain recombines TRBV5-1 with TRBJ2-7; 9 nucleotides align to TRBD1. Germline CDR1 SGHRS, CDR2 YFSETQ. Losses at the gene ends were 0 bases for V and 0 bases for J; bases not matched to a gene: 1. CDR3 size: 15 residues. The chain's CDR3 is CASSLDRGPSYEQYV. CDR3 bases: TGCGCCAGCAGCTTGGACAGGGGGCCCTCCTACGAGCAGTACGTC.

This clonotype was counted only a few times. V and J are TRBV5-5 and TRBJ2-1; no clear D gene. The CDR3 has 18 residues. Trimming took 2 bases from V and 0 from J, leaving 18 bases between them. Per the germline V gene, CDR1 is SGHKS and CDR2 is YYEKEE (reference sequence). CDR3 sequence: CASSFIGSSDSSYNEQFF. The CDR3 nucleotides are TGTGCCAGCAGCTTTATCGGCAGCTCAGATAGCTCCTACAATGAGCAGTTCTTC.

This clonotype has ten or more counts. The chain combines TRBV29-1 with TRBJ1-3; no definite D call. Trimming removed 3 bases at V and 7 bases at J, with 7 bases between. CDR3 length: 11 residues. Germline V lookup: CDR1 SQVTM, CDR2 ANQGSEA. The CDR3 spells CSVDDANTIYF. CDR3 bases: TGCAGCGTTGACGACGCTAACACCATATATTTT.

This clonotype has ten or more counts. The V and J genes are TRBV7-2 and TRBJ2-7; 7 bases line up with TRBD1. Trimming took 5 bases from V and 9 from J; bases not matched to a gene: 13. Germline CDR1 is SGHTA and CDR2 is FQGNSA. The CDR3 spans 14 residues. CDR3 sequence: CASSITDRAVRQYF. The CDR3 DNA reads TGTGCCAGCAGCATCACCGACAGGGCGGTTCGGCAGTACTTC.

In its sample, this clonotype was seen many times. CDR3 sequence reads: CASTSWDRGYEQYF. CDR3 DNA sequence: TGTGCCAGCACCTCTTGGGACAGGGGTTACGAGCAGTACTTC. The chain carries TRBV27 and TRBJ2-7; 10 bases are shared with TRBD1. Germline trimming cut 7 bases from V and 4 bases from J; bases unmatched to any gene: 7. Looked up from germline, CDR1 is MNHEY and CDR2 is SMNVEV (reference sequence). The CDR3 length is 14 residues.

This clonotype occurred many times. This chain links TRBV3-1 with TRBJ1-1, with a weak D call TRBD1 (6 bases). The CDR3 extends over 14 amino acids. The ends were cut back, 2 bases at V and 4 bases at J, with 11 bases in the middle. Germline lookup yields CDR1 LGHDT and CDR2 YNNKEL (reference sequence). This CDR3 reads CASSQTGASTEAFF. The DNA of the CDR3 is TGTGCCAGCAGCCAAACGGGGGCGTCCACTGAAGCTTTCTTT.

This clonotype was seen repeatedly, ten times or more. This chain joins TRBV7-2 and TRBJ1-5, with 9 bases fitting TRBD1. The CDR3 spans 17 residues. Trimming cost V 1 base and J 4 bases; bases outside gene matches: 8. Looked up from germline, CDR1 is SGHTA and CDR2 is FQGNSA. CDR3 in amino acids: CASSLVGDRVGNQPQHF. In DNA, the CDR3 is TGTGCCAGCAGCTTAGTTGGGGACAGGGTGGGTAATCAGCCCCAGCATTTT. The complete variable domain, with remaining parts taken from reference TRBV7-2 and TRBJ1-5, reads GAGVSQSPSNKVTEKGKDVELRCDPISGHTALYWYRQSLGQGLEFLIYFQGNSAPDKSGLPSDRFSAERTGGSVSTLTIQRTQQEDSAVYLCASSLVGDRVGNQPQHFGDGTRLSIL.

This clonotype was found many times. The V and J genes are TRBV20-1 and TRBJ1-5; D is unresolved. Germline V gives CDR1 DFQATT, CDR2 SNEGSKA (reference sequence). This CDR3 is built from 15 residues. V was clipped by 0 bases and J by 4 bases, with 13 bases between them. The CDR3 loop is CSARDLGRPNQPQHF. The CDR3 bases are TGCAGTGCTAGAGATCTCGGACGCCCAAATCAGCCCCAGCATTTT.

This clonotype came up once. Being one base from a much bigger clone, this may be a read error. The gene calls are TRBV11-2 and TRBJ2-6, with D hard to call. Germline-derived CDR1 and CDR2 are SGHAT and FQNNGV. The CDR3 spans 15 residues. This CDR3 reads CATPRWVSEANVLTF. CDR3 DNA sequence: TGTGCCACCCCCCGGTGGGTCTCTGAGGCCAACGTCCTGACTTTC.

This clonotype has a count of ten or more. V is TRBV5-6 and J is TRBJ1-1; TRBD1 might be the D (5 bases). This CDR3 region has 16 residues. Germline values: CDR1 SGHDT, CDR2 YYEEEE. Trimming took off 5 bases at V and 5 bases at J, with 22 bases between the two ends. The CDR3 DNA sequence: TGTGCCAGCAGTTACACGGGCAGGACGGGGGAAACTGAAGCTTTCTTT. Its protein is CASSYTGRTGETEAFF.

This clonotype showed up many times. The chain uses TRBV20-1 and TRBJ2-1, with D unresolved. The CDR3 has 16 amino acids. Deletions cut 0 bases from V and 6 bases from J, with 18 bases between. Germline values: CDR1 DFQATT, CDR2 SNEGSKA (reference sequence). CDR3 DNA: TGCAGTGCTAGAGATGGTAGGTCCTCCGCAGGCAATGAGCAGTTCTTC. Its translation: CSARDGRSSAGNEQFF.

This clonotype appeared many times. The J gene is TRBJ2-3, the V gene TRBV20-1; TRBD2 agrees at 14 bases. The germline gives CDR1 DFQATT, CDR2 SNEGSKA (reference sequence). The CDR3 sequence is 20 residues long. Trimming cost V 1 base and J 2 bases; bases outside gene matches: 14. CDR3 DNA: TGCAGTGCTAGAGGGAGGCCACCGGGACTAGCGGGGGTTTTCACAGATACGCAGTATTTT. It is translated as CSARGRPPGLAGVFTDTQYF.